The rows below give T cell receptor beta chains drawn from one sample of a study of CD8 T cells in ankylosing spondylitis. TCRdb called the 5' RACE reads again in MiXCR, with one record for every CDR3 protein. The table has 250,000 to 400,000 distinct CDR3 sequences, roughly 12% seen once. Sequencing used blood, either unsorted or a sorted T cell fraction (not recorded which). These TCRs come from a female donor with ankylosing spondylitis or in good health (not recorded which). Both conserved end residues are part of each CDR3. The order of the fields is CDR3 DNA, CDR3 protein, V gene, J gene, clone size, D gene. D genes are given only for firm matches. A row's size may be missing; if present it is once, few, many or a size class.

CDR3nt: TGCAGTGCTAGAGATAGACTAGCTGATAAGCAGTTCTTC
CDR3aa: CSARDRLADKQFF
v_gene: TRBV20-1
j_gene: TRBJ2-1
abundance: many
d_gene: TRBD2

CDR3nt: TGTGCCACTGAGACAGGTTCAGGCTATGGCTACACCTTC
CDR3aa: CATETGSGYGYTF
v_gene: TRBV10-3
j_gene: TRBJ1-2
abundance: many
d_gene: NA

CDR3nt: TGTGCCAGCAGCCTAGCCGTCGTAAAGCGGTCGGAGGCCGGTGAGCAGTTCTTC
CDR3aa: CASSLAVVKRSEAGEQFF
v_gene: TRBV6-1
j_gene: TRBJ2-1
abundance: NA
d_gene: NA

CDR3nt: TGCAGTGCTAGCAGGGCAGGACGGTATAGTTCCTATGGCTACACCTTC
CDR3aa: CSASRAGRYSSYGYTF
v_gene: TRBV20-1
j_gene: TRBJ1-2
abundance: many
d_gene: NA

CDR3nt: TGCGCCAGCAGCGGGATCGGGACTAGCGGGGGATGGCTCACAGATACGCAGTATTTT
CDR3aa: CASSGIGTSGGWLTDTQYF
v_gene: TRBV5-1
j_gene: TRBJ2-3
abundance: few
d_gene: TRBD2

CDR3nt: TGTGCCAGCAGGGCTCCGGGAGAGACCCAGTACTTC
CDR3aa: CASRAPGETQYF
v_gene: TRBV7-8
j_gene: TRBJ2-5
abundance: many
d_gene: NA

CDR3nt: TGTGCCAGCAGCTTAGGAGGGGCTAGCGGGTACCAAGAGACCCAGTACTTC
CDR3aa: CASSLGGASGYQETQYF
v_gene: TRBV11-2
j_gene: TRBJ2-5
abundance: few
d_gene: TRBD2

CDR3nt: TGTGCCACCAGCAGGGGAGAGACAGATACGCAGTATTTT
CDR3aa: CATSRGETDTQYF
v_gene: TRBV15
j_gene: TRBJ2-3
abundance: many
d_gene: NA

CDR3nt: TGCAGCGTCGGTAAGCAAGGTCTGAACACTGAAGCTTTCTTT
CDR3aa: CSVGKQGLNTEAFF
v_gene: TRBV29-1
j_gene: TRBJ1-1
abundance: many
d_gene: NA

CDR3nt: TGCGCCAGCAGCCTAGGTTACCGGGACGCAACCTACAATGAGCAGTTCTTC
CDR3aa: CASSLGYRDATYNEQFF
v_gene: TRBV4-3
j_gene: TRBJ2-1
abundance: many
d_gene: NA

CDR3nt: TGTGCCAGCAGTTCCTCGGGGCTAGCGGGCATCACAGATACGCAGTATTTT
CDR3aa: CASSSSGLAGITDTQYF
v_gene: TRBV28
j_gene: TRBJ2-3
abundance: many
d_gene: TRBD2

CDR3nt: TGTGCCAGCAGCTTATTACAGGGGAGACTGTTTTTT
CDR3aa: CASSLLQGRLFF
v_gene: TRBV28
j_gene: TRBJ1-4
abundance: few
d_gene: TRBD1

CDR3nt: TGCAGTGCTAGAGATCCCATATCGGGGGCCTATGGCTACACCTTC
CDR3aa: CSARDPISGAYGYTF
v_gene: TRBV20-1
j_gene: TRBJ1-2
abundance: many
d_gene: NA

CDR3nt: TGCGCCAGCAGCTTAGGGGGGACAGGGATCAATGAGCAGTTCTTC
CDR3aa: CASSLGGTGINEQFF
v_gene: TRBV5-1
j_gene: TRBJ2-1
abundance: many
d_gene: TRBD1

CDR3nt: TGCAGTGTTCCCAGGGGTCTGGTTAATGAAGCTTTCTTT
CDR3aa: CSVPRGLVNEAFF
v_gene: TRBV20-1
j_gene: TRBJ1-1
abundance: many
d_gene: NA

CDR3nt: TGTGCCAGCAGCCAAAATTTCGATGTGGGACAGACTTCCTACGAGCAGTACTTC
CDR3aa: CASSQNFDVGQTSYEQYF
v_gene: TRBV4-2
j_gene: TRBJ2-7
abundance: many
d_gene: TRBD1

CDR3nt: TGCAGTGCTTCACAGGGTTCCTACGAGCAGTACTTC
CDR3aa: CSASQGSYEQYF
v_gene: TRBV20-1
j_gene: TRBJ2-7
abundance: many
d_gene: NA

CDR3nt: TGTGCCAGCACCCGGGGACTAGCGGGACGGGCAGATACGCAGTATTTT
CDR3aa: CASTRGLAGRADTQYF
v_gene: TRBV12-3/TRBV12-4
j_gene: TRBJ2-3
abundance: many
d_gene: TRBD2

CDR3nt: TGTGCCAGCAGCCTCTTCCGGGACAGCCCGAGTCGACCGGAAAAACTGTTTTTT
CDR3aa: CASSLFRDSPSRPEKLFF
v_gene: TRBV6-4
j_gene: TRBJ1-4
abundance: NA
d_gene: TRBD1

CDR3nt: TGTGCCAGCAGCTTGACTCGGACAGGGACTTTCGGAACCTACGAGCAGTACTTC
CDR3aa: CASSLTRTGTFGTYEQYF
v_gene: TRBV11-3
j_gene: TRBJ2-7
abundance: many
d_gene: TRBD1